This T cell receptor (beta chain) emerged from a study of T cell responses to AZD1222 COVID-19 vaccine. Overall study findings and caveats: Donors, mostly white British, included more females; clonal diversity was possibly underestimated.

This clone has only one observation. Antigen: not known. Sequenced by immunoSEQ multiplex PCR; TCRdb stores in-frame clones only, minus some. The sample contains roughly 100,000 clones, roughly 80% of which appear only once. Germline assignment: CDR1 SGDLS and CDR2 YYNGEE. The germline V and J ends were trimmed by 0 bases and 0 bases, with 18 bases remaining between them. The CDR3 has 18 amino acids. This sequence joins TRBV9 and TRBJ1-1, with D unresolved. Sequences were derived from peripheral blood, sampled on day 0 of AZD1222 vaccination. The receptor was derived from an adult in good health. CDR3 nucleotide sequence: TGTGCCAGCAGCGTAGCTCCTCAGTCACGCCTGATGAACACTGAAGCTTTCTTT. This sequence encodes CASSVAPQSRLMNTEAFF.